The source of this T cell receptor (beta chain) is a study of blood T cell repertoires in COVID-19. Study as a whole: From T cells, B-cell-depleted T cells, or PBMCs came the material, which was cDNA or gDNA.

Authors' data handling: Estimates of nucleated cell counts were drawn from the amplification of reference gene primers. Measured with immunoSEQ multiplex PCR; TCRdb has only the in-frame clones, and not every one. The DNA gave D and trimming, while V, J and clone size come from that table. The table lists more than 25,000 clones, roughly nine tenths of them singletons. Germline CDR1 LNHDA, CDR2 SQIVND (reference sequence). The V segment lost 0 bases and the J segment 6 bases; nucleotides outside the gene matches: 4. This CDR3 has 16 residues. Sequencing input: peripheral blood. This TCR was recovered from a man in his sixties with acute or convalescent COVID-19. This chain uses TRBV19 with TRBJ2-1; 11 positions agree with TRBD2. The CDR3 protein is CASSIDPLAGGNEQFF. The CDR3, as DNA: TGTGCCAGTAGTATAGATCCTCTAGCGGGAGGCAATGAGCAGTTCTTC.